The entry below gives a single T cell receptor (beta chain) sequence along with its context. Its target is unknown. Libraries were prepared by immunoSEQ multiplex PCR; TCRdb keeps only in-frame clonotypes and omits some of them. The table records around 99,000 clones, about 90% of them present only once. The data belong to a study of T cell responses to AZD1222 COVID-19 vaccine. The trim removed 3 bases at V and 1 base at J, leaving 2 bases unmatched. The CDR3 is made up of 15 amino acids. Germline-derived CDR1 and CDR2 are MRHNA and SNTAGT. Study outcomes and limitations: Spike-specific TCR breadth and depth rose after two AZD1222 doses. Researchers took repertoire samples only after the peak T cell response had come.

This sequence joins TRBV6-4 and TRBJ2-5, with 10 bases that match TRBD2. The sequence was obtained from an adult who received the AZD1222 COVID-19 vaccine. Sequenced material: peripheral blood, taken 28 days after the second AZD1222 dose. CDR3: CASSETSGAQETQYF. In nucleotides, the CDR3 is TGTGCCAGCAGTGAAACTAGCGGGGCCCAAGAGACCCAGTACTTC.